The rows below give T cell receptor beta chains drawn from one sample of a study of cytomegalovirus exposure and HLA in healthy donors. The data were produced by immunoSEQ multiplex PCR, yet TCRdb's version contains in-frame clones alone and is incomplete. The sample includes 85,000 to 100,000 clones, roughly 86% of them seen just once. Sequenced material: PBMCs. The receptors shown here come from a man aged 25 to 40 in good health and CMV-seropositive. Each CDR3 is given with its conserved first and last residue. The D gene is left open where the match is weak. A clone size is listed for some rows: how often the clone was seen (once, few, many), or a class if it is expanded.

CDR3 DNA	CDR3 protein	D gene	clone size	V gene	J gene
TGTGCCTGGAGTCCTAGGACAGGGTACGTCGGAAACACCATATATTTT	CAWSPRTGYVGNTIYF	TRBD1	.	TRBV30	TRBJ1-3
TGTGCCAGCAGTTTCCGCGGAAGCTCCTACAATGAGCAGTTCTTC	CASSFRGSSYNEQFF	.	.	TRBV27	TRBJ2-1
TGTGCCACCAGCAGAACCCCGGGACTAGCGGGAGACTACGAGCAGTACTTC	CATSRTPGLAGDYEQYF	TRBD2	.	TRBV15	TRBJ2-7
TGTGCCAGCAGTGGACTAGCGGGAGGGCCAGAGACCCAGTACTTC	CASSGLAGGPETQYF	TRBD2	.	TRBV6-1	TRBJ2-5
TGTGCCTGGAGTTCCAGTGACAGGACGAACACTGAAGCTTTCTTT	CAWSSSDRTNTEAFF	.	.	TRBV30	TRBJ1-1
TGCGCCAGCAGCAGCGGGACAGGGAGCATGAACACTGAAGCTTTCTTT	CASSSGTGSMNTEAFF	TRBD1	.	TRBV5-1	TRBJ1-1
TGCGCCAGCAGCTTGACAGGGAGCTACAATGAGCAGTTCTTC	CASSLTGSYNEQFF	.	.	TRBV5-1	TRBJ2-1
TGTGCCAGTACCCAACTAGGTACAGATACGCAGTATTTT	CASTQLGTDTQYF	.	.	TRBV19	TRBJ2-3
TGTGCCAGCAGAGCAGGGTTCGAAAAACTGTTTTTT	CASRAGFEKLFF	.	.	TRBV2	TRBJ1-4
TGTGCCAGCAGTTTGGGGGGACTAGCCAGTGAGCAGTACTTC	CASSLGGLASEQYF	TRBD2	.	TRBV27	TRBJ2-7
TGTGCCAGCAGTTACGGGGGCCATGAGCAGTTCTTC	CASSYGGHEQFF	.	.	TRBV6-5	TRBJ2-1
TGTGCCAGCAGTGAACGAAGCGGTAGCTCCTACGAGCAGTACTTC	CASSERSGSSYEQYF	.	.	TRBV25-1	TRBJ2-7
TGTGCCAGCAGCTTAGAGGGACAGGGTAGCAATCAGCCCCAGCATTTT	CASSLEGQGSNQPQHF	TRBD1	.	TRBV7-2	TRBJ1-5
TGTGCCAGCAGCTTAGAAGTGAAATGGGACAGCCCGAAGGCCGGGGAGCTGTTTTTT	CASSLEVKWDSPKAGELFF	TRBD1	.	TRBV7-9	TRBJ2-2
TGTGCCAGCAGTTACTTGGGACAGCTTAACAATGAGCAGTTCTTC	CASSYLGQLNNEQFF	TRBD1	.	TRBV28	TRBJ2-1
TGCGCCAGCAGCTTGGGTCCAAGACAGGGGTACGACGAGCAGTACTTC	CASSLGPRQGYDEQYF	TRBD1	.	TRBV5-1	TRBJ2-7
TGTGCCAGCAGCTCGGAGGGTACCTACAATGAGCAGTTCTTC	CASSSEGTYNEQFF	.	.	TRBV5-4	TRBJ2-1
TGTGCCAGCAACCCTGCACCGAGTTATGGCTACACCTTC	CASNPAPSYGYTF	.	.	TRBV7-9	TRBJ1-2
TGCGCCAGCAGCAACCCGTCACAGGGGTCCTACGAGCAGTACTTC	CASSNPSQGSYEQYF	TRBD1	once	TRBV5-1	TRBJ2-7
TGCGCCAGCAGCTTGAGGGCGGGAGGAGGCAATGAGCAGTTCTTC	CASSLRAGGGNEQFF	TRBD2	.	TRBV5-1	TRBJ2-1
TGTGCCAGCAGAGCCACCCCGCAGGTCTTCTATGGCTACACCTTC	CASRATPQVFYGYTF	.	.	TRBV28	TRBJ1-2
TGTGCCAGCAGCAATTACCCATGGACTAGCGGCCCCTACAATGAGCAGTTCTTC	CASSNYPWTSGPYNEQFF	TRBD2	.	TRBV28	TRBJ2-1
TGTGCCAGCAGTCCCTCCAACCAGGCAGATACGCAGTATTTT	CASSPSNQADTQYF	.	.	TRBV28	TRBJ2-3
TGTGCCAGTAGTATAGATTCATTACAGGGGTATGAGCAGTTCTTC	CASSIDSLQGYEQFF	TRBD1	once	TRBV19	TRBJ2-1
TGTGCCAGCAGTCGGAGGTGGACAGTTGGGAACACTGAAGCTTTCTTT	CASSRRWTVGNTEAFF	.	.	TRBV2	TRBJ1-1
TGCAGCGTAAGTAGCCGGCCGAACACCGGGGAGCTGTTTTTT	CSVSSRPNTGELFF	.	once	TRBV29-1	TRBJ2-2
TGTGCCAGCAGTTTCACGAACACCGGGGAGCTGTTTTTT	CASSFTNTGELFF	.	.	TRBV27	TRBJ2-2
TGTGCCAGCAGCGTATCCAGGGGGTTTTGGGATGAGCAGTTCTTC	CASSVSRGFWDEQFF	TRBD1	.	TRBV9	TRBJ2-1
TGTGCCAGCAGGGGACTGCTCCAAGAGACCCAGTACTTC	CASRGLLQETQYF	.	.	TRBV27	TRBJ2-5
TGTGCCAGCTCACCACAGGCGGGAGGGGTCGATGAGCAGTTCTTC	CASSPQAGGVDEQFF	TRBD2	once	TRBV18	TRBJ2-1
TGCGCCAGCAGCTTGGGTCGGTGGGAGAGATCGAATGAGCAGTTCTTC	CASSLGRWERSNEQFF	.	few	TRBV5-1	TRBJ2-1
TGTGCCAGCAGTTCTCCGGGACAGGGGACAGGGAACACTGAAGCTTTCTTT	CASSSPGQGTGNTEAFF	TRBD1	.	TRBV28	TRBJ1-1
TGTGCCAGCAGCCTAGCGGGAGAGGTGGGCCACGAGCAGTACTTC	CASSLAGEVGHEQYF	TRBD2	.	TRBV28	TRBJ2-7
TGTGCCAGCTCACCCTCGGGACTGAACTACGAGCAGTACTTC	CASSPSGLNYEQYF	.	.	TRBV18	TRBJ2-7
TGTGCCAGCAGTACAGGCTTGAACACTGAAGCTTTCTTT	CASSTGLNTEAFF	.	few	TRBV7-9	TRBJ1-1
TGTGCCAGCAGCCAAGATAACTATGGGAACACTGAAGCTTTCTTT	CASSQDNYGNTEAFF	.	.	TRBV4-2	TRBJ1-1
TGTGCCAGCAGTTACTCACAGGGAAACGAGCAGTACTTC	CASSYSQGNEQYF	.	.	TRBV6-6	TRBJ2-7
TGCAGCGGCCGAGGCATTATACGGGGACAGGAAAAAAACACTGAAGCTTTCTTT	CSGRGIIRGQEKNTEAFF	TRBD1	.	TRBV29-1	TRBJ1-1
TGTGCCACCAGCAGACAGGGTCGTGAAAAACTGTTTTTT	CATSRQGREKLFF	.	.	TRBV15	TRBJ1-4
TGTGCCAGCAGCCAAGATGGACAGCTGGATCAGCCCCAGCATTTT	CASSQDGQLDQPQHF	.	.	TRBV4-2	TRBJ1-5
TGTGCCAGCAACAATGGGGCCCGACAAAACCAAGAGACCCAGTACTTC	CASNNGARQNQETQYF	.	.	TRBV6-6	TRBJ2-5
TGCGCCAGCAGCTTGACAGGGGACTATGGCTACACCTTC	CASSLTGDYGYTF	TRBD1	.	TRBV4-1	TRBJ1-2
TGTGCTAGTGGTGGTTCTGGGCCGGCAGATACGCAGTATTTT	CASGGSGPADTQYF	.	once	TRBV12-5	TRBJ2-3
TGTGCCAGCAGCTTATTCACAGGGTATGGCTACACCTTC	CASSLFTGYGYTF	.	.	TRBV7-9	TRBJ1-2
TGCAGCGTTGACTTGACTAGCGGGAGTTGGGGTGAGCAGTTCTTC	CSVDLTSGSWGEQFF	TRBD2	.	TRBV29-1	TRBJ2-1
TGCGCCAGCAATCCAGTGAGACCGGGGAACACTGAAGCTTTCTTT	CASNPVRPGNTEAFF	.	.	TRBV5-1	TRBJ1-1
TGTGCCAGTCTTGGGGGGGGGAACACCGGGGAGCTGTTTTTT	CASLGGGNTGELFF	TRBD2	.	TRBV6-5	TRBJ2-2
TGTGCCAGCAGCTTAGGGCGGGTTCTAGGAGAAAAACTGTTTTTT	CASSLGRVLGEKLFF	.	.	TRBV7-9	TRBJ1-4
TGTGCCTGGAGTGTAGGGGACATAAATCAGCCCCAGCATTTT	CAWSVGDINQPQHF	.	.	TRBV30	TRBJ1-5
TGTGCCAGCAGTAACCCATCAGGGGAATGGCAGCCCCAGCATTTT	CASSNPSGEWQPQHF	.	.	TRBV28	TRBJ1-5
TGTGCCAGCAGCTTGGCCGGTCGGCGGGGCACTGAAGCTTTCTTT	CASSLAGRRGTEAFF	.	once	TRBV5-4	TRBJ1-1
TGTGCCAGTAGCACTATCGGGACAGCACACAATGAGCAGTTCTTC	CASSTIGTAHNEQFF	TRBD1	.	TRBV19	TRBJ2-1
TGCGCCAGCAGCAGTGAGAGCTACGAGCAGTACTTC	CASSSESYEQYF	.	.	TRBV5-1	TRBJ2-7
TGTGCCAGCAGCAAGCGGGAGTGGGTGAGCGAGCAGTACTTC	CASSKREWVSEQYF	TRBD2	.	TRBV25-1	TRBJ2-7
TGTGCCAGCAGCTACCTAGCGGGATCAGATACGCAGTATTTT	CASSYLAGSDTQYF	TRBD2	.	TRBV7-3	TRBJ2-3
TGTGCCAGCAGCTTAGACAGAGTCTACGAGCAGTACTTC	CASSLDRVYEQYF	.	few	TRBV7-2	TRBJ2-7